This is a list of T cell receptor beta chains from one sample in a study of T cell responses to AZD1222 COVID-19 vaccine. Measured with immunoSEQ multiplex PCR; TCRdb has only the in-frame clones, and not every one. This table holds 150,000 or so clones. The sample taken for sequencing was peripheral blood. The receptor source for this set is an adult in good health. CDR3s include the opening cysteine and the closing phenylalanine or tryptophan. Each record gives: J gene, D gene, V gene, CDR3 protein, CDR3 DNA. D genes are given only for firm matches.

TRBJ1-1 - TRBV15 CATRSTINTEAFF TGTGCCACCCGAAGCACAATAAACACTGAAGCTTTCTTT
TRBJ1-1 TRBD1 TRBV6-5 CASSYPGQGGSTEAFF TGTGCCAGCAGTTACCCGGGACAGGGAGGGTCCACTGAAGCTTTCTTT
TRBJ1-5 - TRBV30 CAWSLVGRASPQHF TGTGCCTGGAGCCTCGTAGGGAGGGCAAGTCCCCAGCATTTT
TRBJ1-1 - TRBV7-8 CASTPRRLQRTEAFF TGTGCCAGCACCCCGCGAAGGCTTCAGAGAACTGAAGCTTTCTTT
TRBJ1-1 - TRBV4-1 CASSQGVTEAFF TGCGCCAGCAGCCAAGGGGTCACTGAAGCTTTCTTT
TRBJ1-4 - TRBV15 CATSRVPSEKLFF TGTGCCACCAGCAGAGTCCCCAGTGAAAAACTGTTTTTT
TRBJ1-5 - TRBV7-8 CASSLVEGPQPQHF TGTGCCAGCAGCTTAGTTGAGGGGCCTCAGCCCCAGCATTTT
TRBJ2-7 TRBD2 TRBV11-2 CASSLGAGYEQYF TGTGCCAGCAGCTTAGGAGCGGGGTACGAGCAGTACTTC
TRBJ1-3 - TRBV2 CASSEAGPSGTIYF TGTGCCAGCAGTGAAGCAGGCCCGTCGGGCACCATATATTTT
TRBJ2-2 TRBD2 TRBV3-1/TRBV3-2 CASSQARLAGGLAELFF TGTGCCAGCAGCCAAGCCCGACTAGCGGGGGGGCTGGCGGAGCTGTTTTTT
TRBJ1-2 - TRBV11-2 CASSLANYGYTF TGTGCCAGCAGCTTAGCTAACTATGGCTACACCTTC
TRBJ2-3 - TRBV14 CASSPWTATDTQYF TGTGCCAGCAGCCCGTGGACAGCCACAGATACGCAGTATTTT
TRBJ1-1 TRBD1 TRBV23-1 CASPRTGTGGLYGVDTEAFF TGCGCCAGCCCTCGAACCGGGACAGGGGGCTTATATGGGGTGGACACTGAAGCTTTCTTT
TRBJ1-2 TRBD1 TRBV4-2 CASSQDRDRGYEGYTF TGTGCCAGCAGCCAAGATCGGGACAGGGGATATGAGGGCTACACCTTC
TRBJ1-1 - TRBV10-3 CAISGGAGRENTEAFF TGTGCCATCAGTGGTGGGGCAGGGAGAGAGAACACTGAAGCTTTCTTT
TRBJ2-3 - TRBV28 CASSFPLATSTDTQYF TGTGCCAGCAGTTTCCCGCTAGCCACCAGCACAGATACGCAGTATTTT
TRBJ2-2 - TRBV11-3 CASTRTNTGELFF TGTGCCAGCACCCGTACGAACACCGGGGAGCTGTTTTTT